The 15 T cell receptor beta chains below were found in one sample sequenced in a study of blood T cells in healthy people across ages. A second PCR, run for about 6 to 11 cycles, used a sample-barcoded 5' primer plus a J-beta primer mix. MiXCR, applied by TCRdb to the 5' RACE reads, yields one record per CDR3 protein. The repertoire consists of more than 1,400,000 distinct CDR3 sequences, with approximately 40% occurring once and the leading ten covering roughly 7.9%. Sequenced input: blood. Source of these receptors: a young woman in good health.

The CDR3 loop reads CAIRAGVQETQYF. For the CDR3, the DNA is TGTGCCATCAGGGCCGGGGTACAAGAGACCCAGTACTTC. The chain links TRBV10-3 to TRBJ2-5; D is perhaps TRBD2 (5 bases). Trimming removed 6 bases from V and 2 bases from J, with 10 bases in between. Germline V gene sequence: CDR1 ENHRY, CDR2 SYGVKD. The CDR3 spans 13 residues.

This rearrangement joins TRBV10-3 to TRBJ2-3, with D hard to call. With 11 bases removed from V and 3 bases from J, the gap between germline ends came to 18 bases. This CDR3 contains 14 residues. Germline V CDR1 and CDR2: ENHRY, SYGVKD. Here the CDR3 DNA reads TGTGCCGTCACCTTTGGTCCCGCGACAGATACGCAGTATTTT. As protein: CAVTFGPATDTQYF.

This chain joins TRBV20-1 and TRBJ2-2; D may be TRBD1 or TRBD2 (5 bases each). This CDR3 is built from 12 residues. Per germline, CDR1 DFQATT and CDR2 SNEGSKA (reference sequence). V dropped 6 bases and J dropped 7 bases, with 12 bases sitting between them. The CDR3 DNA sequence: TGCAGTGCGGGACCCCCGGGCGGGGAGCTGTTTTTT. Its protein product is CSAGPPGGELFF.

The CDR3 sequence: CSARGSLSAQAIYTF. CDR3 sequence (DNA): TGCAGTGCTAGAGGGTCTTTATCCGCGCAGGCAATCTACACCTTC. This chain uses TRBV20-1 with TRBJ1-2; D gene ambiguous. V was clipped by 1 base and J by 10 bases, with 22 bases between them. The CDR3 sequence is 15 residues long. Germline CDR1 reads DFQATT; CDR2 reads SNEGSKA (reference sequence).

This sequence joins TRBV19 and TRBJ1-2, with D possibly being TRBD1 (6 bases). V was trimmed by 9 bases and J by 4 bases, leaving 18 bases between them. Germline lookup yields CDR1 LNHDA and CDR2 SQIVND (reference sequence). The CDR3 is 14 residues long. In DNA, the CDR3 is TGTGCCAGCACCCGGAGGGGGACCGCCTATGGCTACACCTTC. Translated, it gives CASTRRGTAYGYTF.

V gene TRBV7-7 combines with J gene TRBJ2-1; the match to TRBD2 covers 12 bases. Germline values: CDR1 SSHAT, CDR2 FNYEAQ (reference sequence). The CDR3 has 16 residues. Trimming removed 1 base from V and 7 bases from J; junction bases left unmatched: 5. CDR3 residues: CASSLGRTSGTNEQFF. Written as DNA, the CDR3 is TGTGCCAGCAGCTTAGGTAGGACTAGCGGGACTAATGAGCAGTTCTTC.

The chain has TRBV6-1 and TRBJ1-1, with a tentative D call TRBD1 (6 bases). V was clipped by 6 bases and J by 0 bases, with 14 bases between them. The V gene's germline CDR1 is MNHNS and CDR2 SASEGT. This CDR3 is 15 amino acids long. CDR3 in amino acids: CASSGSGVMNTEAFF. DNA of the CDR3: TGTGCCAGCAGCGGATCAGGGGTCATGAACACTGAAGCTTTCTTT.

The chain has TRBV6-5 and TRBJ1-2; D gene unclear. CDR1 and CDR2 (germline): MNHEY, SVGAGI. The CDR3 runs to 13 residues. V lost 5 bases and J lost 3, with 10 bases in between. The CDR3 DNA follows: TGTGCCAGCAGTCAAAACGGGGACTATGGCTACACCTTC. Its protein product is CASSQNGDYGYTF.

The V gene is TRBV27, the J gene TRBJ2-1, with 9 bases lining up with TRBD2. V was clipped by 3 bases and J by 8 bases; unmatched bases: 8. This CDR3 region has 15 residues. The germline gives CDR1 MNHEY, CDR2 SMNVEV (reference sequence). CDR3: CASSLLAGAGDEQFF. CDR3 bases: TGTGCCAGCAGTTTGTTAGCGGGGGCGGGGGATGAGCAGTTCTTC.

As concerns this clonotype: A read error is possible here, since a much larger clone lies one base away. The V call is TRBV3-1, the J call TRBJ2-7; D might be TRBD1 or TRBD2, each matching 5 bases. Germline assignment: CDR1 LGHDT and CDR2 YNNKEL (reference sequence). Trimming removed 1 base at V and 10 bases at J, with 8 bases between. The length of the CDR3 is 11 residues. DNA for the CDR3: TGTGCCAGCAGCCAAGCCCGGGACCAGTACTTC. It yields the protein CASSQARDQYF.

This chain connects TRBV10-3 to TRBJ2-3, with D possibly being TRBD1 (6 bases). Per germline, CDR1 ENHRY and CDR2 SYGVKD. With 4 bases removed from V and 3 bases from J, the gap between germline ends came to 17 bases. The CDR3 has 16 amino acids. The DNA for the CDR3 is TGTGCCATCAGTGGTGGTGCCCAAGGGGGTACAGATACGCAGTATTTT. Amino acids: CAISGGAQGGTDTQYF.

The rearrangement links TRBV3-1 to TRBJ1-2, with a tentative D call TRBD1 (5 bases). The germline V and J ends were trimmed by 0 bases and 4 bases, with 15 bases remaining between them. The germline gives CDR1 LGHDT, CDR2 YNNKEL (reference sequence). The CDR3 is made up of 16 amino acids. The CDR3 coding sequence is TGTGCCAGCAGCCAAGATTGGGACCGCGAATCCTATGGCTACACCTTC. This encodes CASSQDWDRESYGYTF. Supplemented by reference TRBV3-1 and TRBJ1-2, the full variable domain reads DTAVSQTPKYLVTQMGNDKSIKCEQNLGHDTMYWYKQDSKKFLKIMFSYNNKELIINETVPNRFSPKSPDKAHLNLHINSLELGDSAVYFCASSQDWDRESYGYTFGSGTRLTVV.

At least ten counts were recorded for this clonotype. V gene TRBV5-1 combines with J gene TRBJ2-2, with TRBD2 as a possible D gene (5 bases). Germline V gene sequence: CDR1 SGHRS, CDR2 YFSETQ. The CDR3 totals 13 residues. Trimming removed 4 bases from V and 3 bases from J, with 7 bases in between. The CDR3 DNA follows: TGCGCCAGCAGCCCCGGGGACACCGGGGAGCTGTTTTTT. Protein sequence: CASSPGDTGELFF. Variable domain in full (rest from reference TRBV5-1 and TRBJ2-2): KAGVTQTPRYLIKTRGQQVTLSCSPISGHRSVSWYQQTPGQGLQFLFEYFSETQRNKGNFPGRFSGRQFSNSRSEMNVSTLELGDSALYLCASSPGDTGELFFGEGSRLTVL.

The CDR3 DNA is TGCAGTGCTAGATCGGGGGGGGATTACAATGAGCAGTTCTTC. It is translated as CSARSGGDYNEQFF. The rearrangement links TRBV20-1 to TRBJ2-1; 8 bases line up with TRBD2. CDR1 and CDR2 (germline): DFQATT, SNEGSKA (reference sequence). J lost 4 bases, V lost 2 bases, and 4 bases had no gene match. The CDR3 contains 14 residues.

The CDR3 sequence: CSGTGLAGVYNEQYF. Written as DNA, the CDR3 is TGCAGCGGAACCGGACTAGCGGGAGTTTACAATGAGCAGTACTTC. The J gene is TRBJ2-7, the V gene TRBV29-1, with 13 bases aligning to TRBD2. Germline V gene lookup returns CDR1 SQVTM and CDR2 ANQGSEA. The CDR3 totals 15 residues. J gave up 7 bases and V 7 bases, and 13 bases lay outside the gene matches.